This entry lists 8 T cell receptor beta chains sequenced from one sample in a study of tumor-infiltrating lymphocytes in primary liver carcinoma (dated by TCRdb to the late 2010s). Sequencing used an Illumina HiSeq 2500. Using a constant-region primer and ProtoScript II reverse transcriptase, TCRbeta-specific cDNA was reverse-transcribed from roughly 460 ng total RNA. The TCRbeta libraries were prepared through three rounds of nested multiplex PCR following a slightly modified ARM-PCR procedure. Each of the first two PCR rounds ran for about 9 cycles and used multiplex TRBV1-TRBV30 forward primers together with a Cbeta reverse primer. TCRdb reprocessed the public reads (quality trimming at Q25 with fastp, clone calling with MiXCR) and kept in-frame beta chains. Every entry covers one CDR3 protein and lists the most common genes and DNA from its rows. The sample table lists 84,000 or so distinct CDR3 sequences, 72% of them with a count of one. Roughly a fifth of the sample lies in the top ten.

Without any cell sorting, total RNA and DNA were co-extracted from approximately 22-30 mg of bulk tissue using the AllPrep DNA/RNA mini kit. The specimen was liver tumor tissue from sampling region 1. What this sample's cell subset or site label stands for: tumor region T1, superior pole. Receptors were obtained from a man aged 40-50 years with primary liver carcinoma and hepatitis B virus infection.

The chain links TRBV29-1 to TRBJ2-7; D may be TRBD1 (6 bases). CDR3 length equals 13 residues. Germline V gives CDR1 SQVTM, CDR2 ANQGSEA. For the CDR3, the DNA is TGCAGTGCCTCCGCCAGGACAGACTACGAGCAGTACTTC. Protein: CSASARTDYEQYF.

DNA of the CDR3: TGTGCCAGCAGCCTTAACCGGGCCACCGGGGAGCTGTTTTTT. Amino acid sequence: CASSLNRATGELFF. The J gene is TRBJ2-2, the V gene TRBV7-2; D gene ambiguous. The CDR3 extends over 14 amino acids. Germline V lookup: CDR1 SGHTA, CDR2 FQGNSA. The V gene lost 5 bases and the J gene lost 4 bases, with 11 bases spanning the gap. The entire variable domain, with the rest obtained from reference TRBV7-2 and TRBJ2-2, is as follows: GAGVSQSPSNKVTEKGKDVELRCDPISGHTALYWYRQSLGQGLEFLIYFQGNSAPDKSGLPSDRFSAERTGGSVSTLTIQRTQQEDSAVYLCASSLNRATGELFFGEGSRLTVL.

This clonotype was seen a few times. The conserved closing phenylalanine or tryptophan is absent in this CDR3, likely reflecting a read error. The chain uses TRBV6-1 and TRBJ2-5; D ambiguous. The germline V and J ends were trimmed by 2 bases and 5 bases, with 15 bases remaining between them. This CDR3 is 15 amino acids long. CDR1 is MNHNS, CDR2 SASEGT, per germline. The CDR3 DNA reads as TGTGCCAGCAGTGAAAGGGCTCTACATGAGGAGACCCAGTACCTC. It yields the protein CASSERALHEETQYL.

Concerning this clonotype itself: Sequence at one end of the junction differs from germline and may be a read error. The V and J genes are TRBV11-1 and TRBJ2-1; 14 bases match TRBD2. Germline V gene lookup returns CDR1 SGHAT and CDR2 FQDESV (reference sequence). There are 17 residues in the CDR3. CDR3 sequence (DNA): TGTGCCAGCAGCCTGGGACTAGCGGGAGAAGTTGACAATGAGCGGCTCTTT. Translating it yields CASSLGLAGEVDNERLF.

The chain employs TRBV11-2 and TRBJ2-5; D might be TRBD2 (5 bases). The CDR3 is 14 amino acids. The V gene's germline CDR1 is SGHAT and CDR2 FQNNGV. The CDR3 region is CLNSSTGILLSQYF. The CDR3, as DNA: TGTCTCAACAGCTCGACGGGGATATTATTGTCCCAGTACTTC. Variable domain in full (rest from reference TRBV11-2 and TRBJ2-5): EAGVAQSPRYKIIEKRQSVAFWCNPISGHATLYWYQQILGQGPKLLIQFQNNGVVDDSQLPKDRFSAERLKGVDSTLKIQPAKLEDSAVYLCLNSSTGILLSQYFGPGTRLLVL.

This clonotype was detected a few times. The rearrangement uses TRBV19 and TRBJ2-3; D is possibly TRBD1 (6 bases). This CDR3 region has 15 residues. CDR1 and CDR2 (germline): LNHDA, SQIVND (reference sequence). Between the trimmed V and J ends, which lost 3 bases and 3 bases, there was a span of 13 bases. DNA of the CDR3: TGTGCCAGTAGTATCGTGGCCAGGGGAACAGATACGCAGTATTTT. Encoded protein: CASSIVARGTDTQYF.

There are a few counts of this clonotype. Just one base apart from a much larger clone, this may be a read error. This chain connects TRBV29-1 to TRBJ2-7; D possibly corresponds to TRBD2 (6 bases). The CDR3 spans 14 residues. Looked up from germline, CDR1 is SQVTM and CDR2 is ANQGSEA. The CDR3 region is CNVEYIGGANEQYF. CDR3 coding DNA: TGCAACGTTGAATATATCGGCGGGGCGAACGAGCAGTACTTC.

On this clonotype: One junction end disagrees with the germline gene, perhaps due to a read error. This chain joins TRBV29-1 and TRBJ1-1; D is ambiguous. Per germline, CDR1 SQVTM and CDR2 ANQGSEA. The CDR3 sequence is 11 residues long. The CDR3 DNA reads TGCAGTGTTAGGGATTCCCCTGAAACTTTCTTT. Residues: CSVRDSPETFF.